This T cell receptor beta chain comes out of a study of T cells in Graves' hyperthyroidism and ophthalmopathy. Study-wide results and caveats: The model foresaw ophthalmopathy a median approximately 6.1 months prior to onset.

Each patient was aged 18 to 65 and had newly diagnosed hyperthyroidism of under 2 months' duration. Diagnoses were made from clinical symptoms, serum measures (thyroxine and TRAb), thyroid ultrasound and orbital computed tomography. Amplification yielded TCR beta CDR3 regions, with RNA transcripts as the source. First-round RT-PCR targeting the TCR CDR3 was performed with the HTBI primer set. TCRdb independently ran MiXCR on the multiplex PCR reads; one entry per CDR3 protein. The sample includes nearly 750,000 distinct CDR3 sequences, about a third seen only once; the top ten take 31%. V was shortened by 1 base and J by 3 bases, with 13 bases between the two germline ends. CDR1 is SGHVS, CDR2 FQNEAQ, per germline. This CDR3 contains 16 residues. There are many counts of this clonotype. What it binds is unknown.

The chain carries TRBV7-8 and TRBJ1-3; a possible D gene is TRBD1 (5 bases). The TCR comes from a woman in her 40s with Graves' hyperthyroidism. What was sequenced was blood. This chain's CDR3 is CASSLVSWGSGNTIYF. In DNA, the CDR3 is TGTGCCAGCAGCTTAGTCTCGTGGGGCAGTGGAAACACCATATATTTT.